These 23 T cell receptor beta chains were sequenced from one sample in a study of blood T cells in healthy people across ages. PCR was performed a second time for about 7 to 11 cycles using a sample-barcoded 5' primer and a J-beta primer mix. Each CDR3 protein gets one entry after TCRdb re-called the 5' RACE reads with MiXCR. The sample lists 1.5 million to 2 million distinct CDR3 sequences, approximately 30% occurring once. Specimen: blood. Receptors were obtained from a woman aged 25 to 39 in good health.

The rearrangement uses TRBV28 and TRBJ2-1; D possibly corresponds to TRBD1 (5 bases). With the DNA end fitting TRBJ2-7 better, the J assignment may be wrong. Looked up from germline, CDR1 is MDHEN and CDR2 is SYDVKM. The CDR3 has 14 amino acids. CDR3 residues: CASGRWGSYNEQYF. CDR3 coding DNA: TGTGCCAGCGGCCGTTGGGGCTCCTACAATGAGCAGTACTTC.

CDR3 DNA: TGTGCCACCAGCAGAGACCCAAGATTGGAAACAGATACGCAGTATTTT. This codes for CATSRDPRLETDTQYF. The V call is TRBV15, the J call TRBJ2-3; the D is unclear. Germline CDR1 is LNHNV and CDR2 is YYDKDF (reference sequence). This CDR3 has 16 residues. V was clipped by 0 bases and J by 3 bases, with 13 bases between them.

This clonotype came up a few times. The J gene is TRBJ2-5, the V gene TRBV29-1; D gene uncertain. Trimming shortened V by 3 bases and J by 2 bases, and 16 bases separated the two germline ends. Germline V gene data show CDR1 as SQVTM and CDR2 as ANQGSEA. The CDR3 is made up of 15 amino acids. CDR3: CSVDGSGDFQETQYF. The CDR3 nucleotides are TGCAGCGTTGATGGATCAGGAGACTTTCAAGAGACCCAGTACTTC.

The chain employs TRBV20-1 and TRBJ1-2; 9 nucleotides line up with TRBD1. V gave up 3 bases and J gave up 4 bases; unmatched junction bases: 9. This CDR3 comprises 15 residues. Germline V gene lookup returns CDR1 DFQATT and CDR2 SNEGSKA (reference sequence). The DNA for the CDR3 is TGCAGTGCTAGGGGAACAGGGGGCATTGCCTATGGCTACACCTTC. It encodes CSARGTGGIAYGYTF.

CDR3 coding DNA: TGCAGTGCTAGAGAGCCAGGGGGCAGGAGGACTGAAGCTTTCTTT. Translated: CSAREPGGRRTEAFF. The V call is TRBV20-1, the J call TRBJ1-1; 8 bases line up with TRBD1. Looked up from germline, CDR1 is DFQATT and CDR2 is SNEGSKA (reference sequence). The CDR3 extends over 15 amino acids. V was pared by 0 bases and J by 5 bases, with 8 bases of the junction left unmatched.

In regard to this clonotype: Being one base from a much bigger clone, this may be a read error. The rearrangement links TRBV20-1 to TRBJ1-4; D uncertain. CDR1 and CDR2 from the germline V gene are DFQATT and SNEGSKA (reference sequence). The CDR3 spans 13 residues. The CDR3 DNA follows: TGCAGTACTAGAGGGAGAGTTAATGAAAAACTGTTTTTT. It yields the protein CSTRGRVNEKLFF.

The V call is TRBV15, the J call TRBJ1-2; D is perhaps TRBD1 (6 bases). Looked up from germline, CDR1 is LNHNV and CDR2 is YYDKDF (reference sequence). CDR3 length equals 16 residues. The V end lost 0 bases, the J end lost 7 bases, and 18 bases lay between the germline ends. CDR3 nucleotide sequence: TGTGCCACCAGCAGAGATGGGGGTACCGGGGGGGCTGGCTACACCTTC. It codes for CATSRDGGTGGAGYTF.

The gene calls are TRBV7-2 and TRBJ2-7, with D unresolved. With 3 bases removed from V and 0 bases from J, the gap between germline ends came to 12 bases. The CDR3 contains 15 residues. Per the germline V gene, CDR1 is SGHTA and CDR2 is FQGNSA. This CDR3 reads CASSFTRFSSYEQYF. CDR3 bases: TGTGCCAGCAGCTTCACCCGTTTTAGCTCCTACGAGCAGTACTTC.

The chain carries TRBV6-2 or TRBV6-3 and TRBJ2-1; 10 bases align to TRBD2. The DNA end favors TRBJ2-7, so the J call may be wrong. Germline V CDR1 and CDR2: MNHEY, SVGEGT. The CDR3 sequence is 17 residues long. The CDR3, as DNA: TGTGCCAGCAGTCACCGGGGACTAGCGACTTCCTACAATGAGCAGTACTTC. Translation gives CASSHRGLATSYNEQYF.

CDR3 bases: TGTGCCAGCAGTTACTCCGTAAGGGAGGATGATGAAAAACTGTTTTTT. Its translation: CASSYSVREDDEKLFF. V and J are TRBV6-6 and TRBJ1-4; no clear D. Germline V gene lookup returns CDR1 MNHNY and CDR2 SVGAGI (reference sequence). This CDR3 is 16 amino acids long. Trimming pared 0 bases from V and 6 bases from J, leaving 14 bases between.

The chain links TRBV7-2 to TRBJ1-2; D not resolved. Germline V gene data show CDR1 as SGHTA and CDR2 as FQGNSA. The V end lost 8 bases, the J end lost 4 bases, and 5 bases lay between the germline ends. The CDR3 sequence is 10 residues long. This CDR3 reads CASPGYGYTF. The CDR3 DNA follows: TGTGCCAGCCCCGGCTATGGCTACACCTTC.

Only one count was recorded for this clonotype. This chain links TRBV5-1 with TRBJ1-3; no firm D call. Germline CDR1 and CDR2: SGHRS and YFSETQ. The CDR3 contains 16 residues. V dropped 3 bases and J dropped 0 bases, with 13 bases sitting between them. In DNA, the CDR3 is TGCGCCAGCAGCTCCCAGGCAATGAGCTCTGGAAACACCATATATTTT. Protein: CASSSQAMSSGNTIYF.

This clonotype has a handful of counts. The chain links TRBV27 to TRBJ2-1; 7 nucleotides line up with TRBD2. Germline V CDR1 and CDR2: MNHEY, SMNVEV (reference sequence). The junction had 18 bases not matched to a gene; V was cut back by 4 bases and J by 9 bases. CDR3 length equals 17 residues. The CDR3 protein is CASSSEIVGGPNSEQFF. The CDR3 DNA reads as TGTGCCAGCAGTTCCGAAATAGTGGGAGGGCCCAATAGTGAGCAGTTCTTC.

This chain connects TRBV11-1 to TRBJ2-1, with D tentatively TRBD2 (6 bases). Germline lookup yields CDR1 SGHAT and CDR2 FQDESV (reference sequence). The CDR3 consists of 17 residues. Trimming left V 6 bases short and J 4 bases short, with 22 bases between. Here the CDR3 reads CASRAREQGGTYNEQFF. CDR3 sequence (DNA): TGTGCCAGCAGAGCCCGGGAGCAGGGTGGGACTTACAATGAGCAGTTCTTC.

V is TRBV30 and J is TRBJ2-7, with TRBD2 as a possible D gene (5 bases). This CDR3 has 14 amino acids. Germline loops: CDR1 GTSNPN, CDR2 SVGIG (reference sequence). V lost 3 bases and J 4 bases, leaving 16 bases between the germline ends. The CDR3 DNA sequence: TGTGCCTGGAGGGCCTGGCGGGCCTCATACGAGCAGTACTTC. Its translation is CAWRAWRASYEQYF.

This sequence joins TRBV29-1 and TRBJ1-1; maybe TRBD1 (5 bases). The V end was cut by 4 bases, the J end by 5 bases, with 17 bases between. The CDR3 length is 14 residues. Germline-derived CDR1 and CDR2 are SQVTM and ANQGSEA. CDR3 in amino acids: CSVGRYRGGTEAFF. In nucleotides, the CDR3 is TGCAGCGTTGGGAGGTATAGGGGTGGAACTGAAGCTTTCTTT.

This clonotype was seen only a few times. This chain connects TRBV9 to TRBJ1-4, with TRBD1 identical over 9 bases. CDR3 length equals 14 residues. Germline V gene sequence: CDR1 SGDLS, CDR2 YYNGEE. Trimming removed 4 bases from V and 8 bases from J; junction bases left unmatched: 6. The CDR3 sequence: CASSTGQGREKLFF. CDR3 DNA sequence: TGTGCCAGCAGCACCGGACAGGGGAGGGAAAAACTGTTTTTT.

This chain links TRBV27 with TRBJ2-5; 9 nucleotides agree with TRBD2. V lost 5 bases and J lost 0; bases outside the gene matches: 4. From germline, CDR1 is MNHEY and CDR2 SMNVEV (reference sequence). CDR3 length: 15 residues. CDR3 sequence: CASSASGVYQETQYF. The CDR3 DNA is TGTGCCAGCAGTGCTAGCGGGGTGTACCAAGAGACCCAGTACTTC.

The rearrangement links TRBV5-1 to TRBJ1-2; D is perhaps TRBD1 (5 bases). V dropped 5 bases and J dropped 7 bases, with 21 bases sitting between them. CDR1 and CDR2 from the germline V gene are SGHRS and YFSETQ. The CDR3 has 15 amino acids. This CDR3 is CASRRNDRTDSGYTF. CDR3 in DNA: TGCGCCAGCAGGCGTAATGACAGAACTGACTCTGGCTACACCTTC. Using reference TRBV5-1 and TRBJ1-2 for the parts outside the CDR3, the full variable domain is KAGVTQTPRYLIKTRGQQVTLSCSPISGHRSVSWYQQTPGQGLQFLFEYFSETQRNKGNFPGRFSGRQFSNSRSEMNVSTLELGDSALYLCASRRNDRTDSGYTFGSGTRLTVV.

This clonotype was picked up many times. The chain employs TRBV5-1 and TRBJ2-7; 8 nucleotides match TRBD1. The CDR3 consists of 15 residues. Germline lookup yields CDR1 SGHRS and CDR2 YFSETQ. After removal of 2 bases from V and 5 bases from J, the junction contained 9 bases not matched to a gene. CDR3 region: CASSLRTGSKNEQYF. CDR3 nucleotides: TGCGCCAGCAGCTTAAGGACAGGGAGTAAGAACGAGCAGTACTTC.

This clonotype was counted a few times. The CDR3 region is CASRSGNSYNEQFF. CDR3 in DNA: TGTGCCAGCAGAAGCGGAAACTCCTACAATGAGCAGTTCTTC. The chain uses TRBV28 and TRBJ2-1, with D possibly matching TRBD2 (5 bases). Germline lookup yields CDR1 MDHEN and CDR2 SYDVKM. V was shortened by 6 bases and J by 0 bases, with 9 bases between the two germline ends. The CDR3 length is 14 residues.

The chain is built from TRBV6-2 or TRBV6-3 and TRBJ2-2; D may match TRBD1 or TRBD2 (5 bases each). CDR3 length: 13 residues. Germline values: CDR1 MNHEY, CDR2 SVGEGT. With 6 bases removed from V and 7 bases from J, the gap between germline ends came to 12 bases. The DNA for the CDR3 is TGTGCCAGCAGCTGGGGACGGGTCGGGGAGCTGTTTTTT. Protein product: CASSWGRVGELFF.

The chain links TRBV9 to TRBJ2-3; 8 nucleotides line up with TRBD2. V lost 3 bases, J lost 4 bases, and 4 bases stayed unmatched. The CDR3 consists of 14 residues. Germline CDR1 reads SGDLS; CDR2 reads YYNGEE. The DNA for the CDR3 is TGTGCCAGCAGCGACAGAGCGGGAGCAGATACGCAGTATTTT. Translating gives CASSDRAGADTQYF.